This T cell receptor beta chain was recorded in a study of blood T cell repertoires in COVID-19. Study in general: Specimens from acute and convalescent COVID-19 originated in the United States, Italy and Spain. Nucleic acid was either cDNA or gDNA, and it came from T cells, B-cell-depleted T cells, or PBMCs.

This CDR3 has 14 amino acids. Germline V lookup: CDR1 SEHNR, CDR2 FQNEAQ (reference sequence). V gave up 3 bases and J gave up 3 bases, with 11 bases separating them. Authors' analysis steps: Counts of nucleated cells, estimated from reference gene primer amplification, were obtained. Produced via immunoSEQ multiplex PCR; TCRdb's table is partial and in-frame only. V and J calls and clone size are copied from that table; D and trimming were computed from the DNA. The sample lists around 74,000 clones, approximately 88% occurring once. This clone was seen once. The material sequenced was peripheral blood. This clonotype originated in a man aged 25 to 45 with acute or convalescent COVID-19. The chain links TRBV7-9 to TRBJ1-1; weak D call: TRBD1 (5 bases). The CDR3 region has the DNA TGTGCCAGCAGCTTCGAGGAAGGGGACACTGAAGCTTTCTTT. Amino acid sequence: CASSFEEGDTEAFF.